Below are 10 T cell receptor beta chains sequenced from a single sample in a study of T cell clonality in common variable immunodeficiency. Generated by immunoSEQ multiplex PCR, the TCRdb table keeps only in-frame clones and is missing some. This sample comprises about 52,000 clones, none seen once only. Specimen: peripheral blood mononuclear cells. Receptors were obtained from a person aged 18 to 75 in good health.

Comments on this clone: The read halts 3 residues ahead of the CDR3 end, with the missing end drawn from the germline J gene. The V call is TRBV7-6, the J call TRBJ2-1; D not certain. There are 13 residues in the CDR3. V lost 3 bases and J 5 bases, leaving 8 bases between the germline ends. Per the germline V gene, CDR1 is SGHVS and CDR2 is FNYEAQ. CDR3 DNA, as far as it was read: TGTGCCAGCAGCTTTGCAACTAACAATGAG. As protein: CASSFATNNE. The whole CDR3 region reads CASSFATNNEQFF.

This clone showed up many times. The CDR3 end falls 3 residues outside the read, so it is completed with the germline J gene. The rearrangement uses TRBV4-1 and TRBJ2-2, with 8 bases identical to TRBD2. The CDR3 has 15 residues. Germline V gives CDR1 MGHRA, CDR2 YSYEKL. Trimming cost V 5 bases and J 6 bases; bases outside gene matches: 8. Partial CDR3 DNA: TGCGCCAGCAGCTTTAGCGGGACAAACGCCGGGGAG. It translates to CASSFSGTNAGE. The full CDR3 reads CASSFSGTNAGELFF.

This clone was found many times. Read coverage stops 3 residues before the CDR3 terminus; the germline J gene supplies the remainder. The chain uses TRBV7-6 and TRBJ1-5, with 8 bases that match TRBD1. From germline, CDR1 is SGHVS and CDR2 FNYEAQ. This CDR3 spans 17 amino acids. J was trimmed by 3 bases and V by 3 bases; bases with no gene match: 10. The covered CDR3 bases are TGTGCCAGCAGCTTGTTAGGAGGGGACAGGCACAATCAGCCC. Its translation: CASSLLGGDRHNQP. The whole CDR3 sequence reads CASSLLGGDRHNQPQHF.

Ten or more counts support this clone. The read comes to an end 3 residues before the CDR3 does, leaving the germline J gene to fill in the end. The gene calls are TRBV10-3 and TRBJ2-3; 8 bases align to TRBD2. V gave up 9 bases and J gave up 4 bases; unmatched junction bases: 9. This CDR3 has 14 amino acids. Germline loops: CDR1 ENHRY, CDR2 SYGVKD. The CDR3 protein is CAISLAGGSDTQYF. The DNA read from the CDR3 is TGTGCCATATCCTTGGCGGGAGGATCAGATACG.

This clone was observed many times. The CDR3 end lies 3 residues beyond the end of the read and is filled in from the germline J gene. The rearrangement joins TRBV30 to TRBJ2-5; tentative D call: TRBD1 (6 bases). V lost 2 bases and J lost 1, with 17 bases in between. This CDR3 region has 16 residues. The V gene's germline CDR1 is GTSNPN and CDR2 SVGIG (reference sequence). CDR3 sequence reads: CAWSTLSGVGQETQYF. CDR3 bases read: TGTGCCTGGAGTACCTTATCAGGGGTGGGCCAAGAGACC. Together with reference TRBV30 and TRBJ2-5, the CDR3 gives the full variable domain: SQTIHQWPATLVQPVGSPLSLECTVEGTSNPNLYWYRQAAGRGLQLLFYSVGIGQISSEVPQNLSASRPQDRQFILSSKKLLLSDSGFYLCAWSTLSGVGQETQYFGPGTRLLVL.

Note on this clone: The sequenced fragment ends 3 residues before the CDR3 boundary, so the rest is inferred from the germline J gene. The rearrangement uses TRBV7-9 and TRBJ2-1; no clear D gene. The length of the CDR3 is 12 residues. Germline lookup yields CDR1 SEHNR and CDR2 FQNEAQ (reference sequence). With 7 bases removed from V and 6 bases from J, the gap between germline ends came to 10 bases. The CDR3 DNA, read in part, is TGTGCCAGCAATGTGTGGCCCAATGAG. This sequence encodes CASNVWPNE. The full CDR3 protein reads CASNVWPNEQFF.

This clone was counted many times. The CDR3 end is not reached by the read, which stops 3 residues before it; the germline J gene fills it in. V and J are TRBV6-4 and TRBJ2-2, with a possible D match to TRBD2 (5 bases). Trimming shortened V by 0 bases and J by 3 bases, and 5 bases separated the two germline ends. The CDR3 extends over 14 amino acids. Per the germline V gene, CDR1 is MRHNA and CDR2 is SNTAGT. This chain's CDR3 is CASSDSADTGELFF. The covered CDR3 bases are TGTGCCAGCAGTGACTCAGCGGACACCGGGGAG.

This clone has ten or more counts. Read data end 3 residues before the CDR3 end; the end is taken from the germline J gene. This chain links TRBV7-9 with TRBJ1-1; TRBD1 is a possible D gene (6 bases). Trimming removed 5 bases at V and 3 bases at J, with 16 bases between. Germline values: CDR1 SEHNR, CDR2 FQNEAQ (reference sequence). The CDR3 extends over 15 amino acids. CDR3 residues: CASSTRSRGDTEAFF. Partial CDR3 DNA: TGTGCCAGCAGCACACGCTCCAGGGGAGACACTGAA.

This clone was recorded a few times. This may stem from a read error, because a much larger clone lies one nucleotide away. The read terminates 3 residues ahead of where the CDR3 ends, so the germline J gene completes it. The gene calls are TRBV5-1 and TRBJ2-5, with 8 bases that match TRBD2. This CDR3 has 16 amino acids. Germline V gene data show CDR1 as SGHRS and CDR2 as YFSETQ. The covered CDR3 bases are TGCGCCAGCAGCTTGTCGGGGGGGCACAGCACAGATACC. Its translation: CASSLSGGHSTDT. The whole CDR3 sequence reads CASSLSGGHSTDTQYF.

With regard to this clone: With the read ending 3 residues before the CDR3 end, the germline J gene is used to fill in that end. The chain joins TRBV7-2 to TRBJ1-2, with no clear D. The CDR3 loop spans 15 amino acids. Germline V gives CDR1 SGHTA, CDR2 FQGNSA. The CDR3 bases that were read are TGTGCCAGCAGCCCTCTCCTAGCGGGCTCCTACGAC. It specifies CASSPLLAGSYD. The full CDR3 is CASSPLLAGSYDYTF.